This T cell receptor (beta chain) was documented in a study of T cells in Graves' hyperthyroidism and ophthalmopathy. Study-wide points: Onset of ophthalmopathy came a median approximately 6.8 months after the model predicted it. Most thyroid clonotypes expanded above 0.001 were also detected in blood.

This clonotype was observed a few times. The antigen is undetermined. Exclusion followed for patients with uncontrolled infection, other autoimmune disease, pregnancy or lactation. This CDR3 region has 15 residues. Germline assignment: CDR1 MNHNS and CDR2 SASEGT. V lost 0 bases, J lost 3 bases, and 11 bases lay in between. RNA transcripts were the template for amplifying TCR beta CDR3 regions. During a first-round RT-PCR of the TCR CDR3, the HTBI primer set was used. In TCRdb, the multiplex PCR reads were re-called with MiXCR into one record per CDR3 protein. In the table there are roughly 580,000 distinct CDR3 sequences, roughly 50% of which are singletons.

This chain links TRBV6-1 with TRBJ2-5; D perhaps matches TRBD2 (6 bases). The source of this sequence is a woman younger than 30 with Graves' hyperthyroidism. Material for sequencing was peripheral blood or thyroid tissue (not recorded which). Here the CDR3 reads CASSEAPRGKETQYF. The CDR3 DNA follows: TGTGCCAGCAGTGAAGCCCCCCGGGGGAAAGAGACCCAGTACTTC.